This T cell receptor beta chain was observed in a study of blood T cell repertoires in COVID-19. Study information: Samples of COVID-19 (acute and convalescent) were obtained from the United States, Italy and Spain. T cells, B-cell-depleted T cells, or PBMCs supplied cDNA or gDNA.

Per the original data handling: Nucleated cell counts were estimated from reference gene primer amplification. Data came from immunoSEQ multiplex PCR; TCRdb stores just in-frame clones and leaves some out. For V, J and clone size, that table is used; D and trimming come from the DNA. There are some 150,000 clones in the sample; about 83% occur only once, and about 9.4% lies in the top ten. CDR1 is SGHAT and CDR2 is FQNNGV in the germline V gene. Trimming removed 4 bases at V and 3 bases at J, with 22 bases between. The CDR3 is 17 amino acids. V usage is TRBV11-2 and J usage is TRBJ2-7, with D possibly TRBD1 on 6 matching bases. Specimen: peripheral blood. This sequence was found in a woman in her 50s with active or convalescent COVID-19. The CDR3 is CASSSSFTEGGIYEQYF. In nucleotides, the CDR3 is TGTGCCAGCAGCTCGTCTTTTACCGAAGGGGGTATCTACGAGCAGTACTTC.